This TCR beta chain was obtained from a study of chemoradiotherapy in HPV16-positive cancers. Overall study results and limits: During treatment, candidate HPV-specific clones and E7-related motifs expanded in tumor. HPV-responsive T-cell expansion during chemoradiotherapy was linked to improved recurrence-free survival in HPV16-positive patients.

Clones were sequenced by immunoSEQ multiplex PCR, and TCRdb holds only the in-frame ones, with some missing. The top ten hold more than 2% of the sample, which has approximately 20,000 clones, roughly 86% seen once. The length of the CDR3 is 14 residues. The V end lost 7 bases, the J end lost 5 bases, and 14 bases lay between the germline ends. The V gene's germline CDR1 is KGHSH and CDR2 LQKENI. As for this clone: Antigen: not known.

The chain employs TRBV18 and TRBJ1-4; maybe TRBD1 (5 bases). This clonotype was sampled from a human donor with HPV-associated anogenital cancer. Specimen: blood, collected from a patient who underwent chemoradiotherapy. The CDR3 DNA follows: TGTGCCAGCTTGCGGGACCTCCTGAATGAAAAACTGTTTTTT. Encoded protein: CASLRDLLNEKLFF.